The entry that follows covers one T cell receptor beta chain sequence. The data originate from a study of CD8 T cells in Susac syndrome. An amount of RNA that ranged from roughly 0.45 to 1 ug was reverse transcribed with random hexamers. TCRdb re-called the immunoSEQ multiplex PCR reads through MiXCR, storing one row per CDR3 protein. The sample shows 60,000 to 75,000 distinct CDR3 sequences, roughly 94% of them seen only once. While serving as controls, healthy donors were matched for age and sex. This sequence was found in a human donor in good health. Sequences were obtained from CD8+ T cells from PBMCs.

The CDR3 spells CASSSLEAKNIQYF. The CDR3 DNA reads as TGTGCCAGCAGCTCCCTAGAAGCCAAAAACATTCAGTACTTC. The rearrangement links TRBV7-9 to TRBJ2-4, with D hard to call. Germline V CDR1 and CDR2: SEHNR, FQNEAQ (reference sequence). The CDR3 runs 14 residues. With 4 bases removed from V and 0 bases from J, the gap between germline ends came to 7 bases.